This T cell receptor (beta chain) was identified during a study of T-cell reconstitution after alpha-beta-depleted transplantation in children. Trimming cost V 1 base and J 7 bases, with 11 bases left between them. The CDR3 consists of 13 residues. The germline CDR1 and CDR2 sequences are DFQATT and SNEGSKA (reference sequence). Of note for this clonotype: Its target is not known.

Overall study results and limits: Two months or so post-transplant, alpha-beta T cells reportedly derived from several hundred expanded graft clones.

Molecular barcoding with unique molecular identifiers was used for the TCRbeta library. TCRdb fed the PCR reads into MiXCR, producing one record per CDR3 protein. The table records around 500,000 distinct CDR3 sequences, around 23% of them present only once. The source of this sequence is a boy less than two years old who had a stem cell transplant for acute myeloid leukemia, so the T cells may come from the graft donor. The starting material was PBMCs, mostly from graft donor cells, obtained 360 days after TCRalphabeta/CD19-depleted stem cell transplant. V is TRBV20-1 and J is TRBJ1-3; D possibly corresponds to TRBD1 (6 bases). CDR3 sequence (DNA): TGCAGTGCTAGAGTACAGGGAAGGAACACCATATATTTT. Residues: CSARVQGRNTIYF.